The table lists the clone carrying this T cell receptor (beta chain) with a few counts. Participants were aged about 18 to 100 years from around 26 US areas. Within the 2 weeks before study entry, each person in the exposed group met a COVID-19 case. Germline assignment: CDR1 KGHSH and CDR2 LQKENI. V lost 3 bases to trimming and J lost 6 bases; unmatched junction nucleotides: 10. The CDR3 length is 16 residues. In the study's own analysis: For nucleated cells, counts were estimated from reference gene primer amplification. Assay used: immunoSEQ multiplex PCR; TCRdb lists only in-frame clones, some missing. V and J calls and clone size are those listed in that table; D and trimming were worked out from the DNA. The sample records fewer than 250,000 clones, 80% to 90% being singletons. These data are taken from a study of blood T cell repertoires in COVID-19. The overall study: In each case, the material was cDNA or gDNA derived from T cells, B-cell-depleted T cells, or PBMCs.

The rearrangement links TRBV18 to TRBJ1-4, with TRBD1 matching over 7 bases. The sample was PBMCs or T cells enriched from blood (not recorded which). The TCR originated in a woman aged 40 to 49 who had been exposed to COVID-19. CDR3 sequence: CASSPGQTTADEKLFF. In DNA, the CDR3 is TGTGCCAGCTCACCGGGACAGACCACCGCAGATGAAAAACTGTTTTTT.